This TCR beta chain is drawn from a study of PD-1 blockade in classical Hodgkin lymphoma. Sequencing used immunoSEQ multiplex PCR; TCRdb keeps in-frame clones, though not all of them. The sample records 8,500 to 10,000 clones, more than 85% being singletons. Germline lookup yields CDR1 SGHRS and CDR2 YFSETQ. V shed 4 bases and J shed 7 bases, with 9 bases lying between them. The CDR3 is 12 residues long. Described time point: newly diagnosed, previously untreated cHL patient sample. PBMCs, once thawed, yielded CD8+ T cells isolated by magnetic negative selection. V usage is TRBV5-1 and J usage is TRBJ2-1; D remains ambiguous. The receptor's source is a human donor with classical Hodgkin lymphoma. The sample comprised CD8+ T cells from blood. DNA of the CDR3: TGCGCCAGCAGCCTCCTAGGGAATGAGCAGTTCTTC. This encodes CASSLLGNEQFF.